A selection of T cell receptor beta chains follows, all from one sample in a study of PD-1 blockade in classical Hodgkin lymphoma. Profiling relied on immunoSEQ multiplex PCR, and the TCRdb table lists in-frame clones only, not all of them. The data show tens of thousands of clones, with over 70% seen just once and roughly 15% held by the top ten. The specimen comprised peripheral blood mononuclear cells (PBMCs), sampled at baseline. The receptors were gathered from a human donor with classical Hodgkin lymphoma. The CDR3 runs from the conserved cysteine through the conserved F or W. A D gene is named only where the DNA matches it firmly. Some rows mark clone size as missing; the rest say once, few, many or name a class of expanded clone.

j_call: TRBJ2-3
clone_size: NA
d_call: TRBD2
v_call: TRBV27
cdr3_nt: TGTGCCAGCAGTTTCTCCCCCGGCCTAGCGGGAGCCTTAGATACGCAGTATTTT
cdr3_aa: CASSFSPGLAGALDTQYF

j_call: TRBJ2-7
clone_size: NA
d_call: TRBD1
v_call: TRBV10-3
cdr3_nt: TGTGCCATCAGTGAGACGCAGGGGGCCCCCTACGAGCAGTACTTC
cdr3_aa: CAISETQGAPYEQYF

j_call: TRBJ2-1
clone_size: NA
d_call: NA
v_call: TRBV7-9
cdr3_nt: TGTGCCAGCAGCTTTACAGCGGGTCGGTACAATGAGCAGTTCTTC
cdr3_aa: CASSFTAGRYNEQFF

j_call: TRBJ2-7
clone_size: NA
d_call: TRBD1
v_call: TRBV11-3
cdr3_nt: TGTGCCAGCAGCACCCGAGGGGGCGGCTCCTACGAGCAGTACTTC
cdr3_aa: CASSTRGGGSYEQYF

j_call: TRBJ2-5
clone_size: NA
d_call: NA
v_call: TRBV7-8
cdr3_nt: TGTGCCAGCAGCTTAGTACGGGCCCGGGCACAAGAGACCCAGTACTTC
cdr3_aa: CASSLVRARAQETQYF

j_call: TRBJ2-1
clone_size: NA
d_call: NA
v_call: TRBV14
cdr3_nt: TGTGCCAGCAGCCAAGTTGGGCCAGTTGAGCAGTTCTTC
cdr3_aa: CASSQVGPVEQFF

j_call: TRBJ2-5
clone_size: once
d_call: NA
v_call: TRBV5-1
cdr3_nt: TGCGCCAGCAGCTTGGGGGTAACGGGAGAGACCCAGTACTTC
cdr3_aa: CASSLGVTGETQYF

j_call: TRBJ2-5
clone_size: once
d_call: NA
v_call: TRBV4-1
cdr3_nt: TGCGCCAGCAGCCAAGATCCGCCAGGAGGGGAAGAGACCCAGTACTTC
cdr3_aa: CASSQDPPGGEETQYF

j_call: TRBJ1-1
clone_size: NA
d_call: NA
v_call: TRBV6-4
cdr3_nt: TGTGCCAGCAGTGCAAAGGGGACGGGGCGGACTGAAGCTTTCTTT
cdr3_aa: CASSAKGTGRTEAFF

j_call: TRBJ1-4
clone_size: NA
d_call: NA
v_call: TRBV13
cdr3_nt: TGTGCCAGCAGCTTGTTTGCCGGGCTTTCTAATGAAAAACTGTTTTTT
cdr3_aa: CASSLFAGLSNEKLFF

j_call: TRBJ1-4
clone_size: NA
d_call: NA
v_call: TRBV9
cdr3_nt: TGTGCCAGCAGCGTAGGGACAGAGCTAACTAATGAAAAACTGTTTTTT
cdr3_aa: CASSVGTELTNEKLFF